The rows below give T cell receptor beta chains drawn from one sample of a study of early T cells in non-severe SARS-CoV-2 infection. TCRdb reanalysed the 5' RACE reads using MiXCR and keeps one entry per CDR3 protein. The sample contains approximately 70,000 distinct CDR3 sequences, roughly 12% of which appear only once. This material consisted of whole blood, taken at baseline. These receptors all stem from an adult who was a healthcare worker with PCR-confirmed SARS-CoV-2 infection or an uninfected control (not recorded which). Each CDR3 is given with its conserved first and last residue. A D gene is named only where the DNA matches it firmly. The size of a clone is reported for some rows only, either as once, few or many, or as a class for expanded clones.

cdr3_length,clone_size,j_call,d_call,v_call,cdr3_aa,cdr3_nt
15,.,TRBJ2-6,.,TRBV15,CATSREGISPNVLTF,TGTGCCACCAGCAGAGAGGGGATCTCTCCCAACGTCCTGACTTTC
16,.,TRBJ2-7,TRBD2,TRBV27,CASSRLAGASSYEQYF,TGTGCCAGCAGTAGACTAGCGGGGGCCAGCTCCTACGAGCAGTACTTC
13,.,TRBJ1-5,.,TRBV11-2,CASSTSSNQPQHF,TGTGCCAGCAGCACCAGTAGCAATCAGCCCCAGCATTTT
13,.,TRBJ1-4,.,TRBV7-8,CASSRGINENLFF,TGTGCCAGCAGCAGAGGAATTAATGAAAACCTGTTTTTT
15,few,TRBJ2-6,.,TRBV28,CASSFPRSGANVLTF,TGTGCCAGCAGCTTCCCCCGTTCTGGGGCCAACGTCCTGACTTTC
15,.,TRBJ1-4,.,TRBV28,CASSLGGVRNEKLFF,TGTGCCAGCAGTTTAGGGGGGGTCCGGAATGAAAAACTGTTTTTT
15,few,TRBJ2-4,.,TRBV3-1,CASSQVYAAGNIQYF,TGTGCCAGCAGCCAAGTATACGCGGCGGGGAACATTCAGTACTTC
17,many,TRBJ2-3,TRBD2,TRBV5-6,CASSLVGSGHEGDTQYF,TGTGCCAGCAGCTTGGTGGGTAGCGGGCACGAGGGAGATACGCAGTATTTT
15,many,TRBJ1-1,.,TRBV15,CATSRVAAWDTEAFF,TGTGCCACCAGCAGAGTCGCCGCCTGGGACACTGAAGCTTTCTTT
15,.,TRBJ1-2,.,TRBV20-1,CSASPPGSKNYGYTF,TGCAGTGCCAGTCCTCCGGGATCCAAAAACTATGGCTACACCTTC
13,many,TRBJ1-2,.,TRBV7-8,CASSPKAPAGYTF,TGTGCCAGCAGCCCAAAGGCGCCTGCTGGCTACACCTTC
13,many,TRBJ2-5,TRBD2,TRBV20-1,CSASLAGEETQYF,TGCAGTGCTAGTCTAGCGGGGGAGGAGACCCAGTACTTC
15,many,TRBJ2-4,.,TRBV13,CASSEQTGEGDIQYF,TGTGCCAGCAGCGAACAGACTGGAGAAGGGGACATTCAGTACTTC
12,few,TRBJ1-5,TRBD1,TRBV20-1,CSALDRAQPQHF,TGCAGTGCTCTTGACAGGGCTCAGCCCCAGCATTTT
14,.,TRBJ2-3,TRBD1,TRBV7-6,CASSSTGGADTQYF,TGTGCCAGCAGCTCGACAGGGGGGGCGGATACGCAGTATTTT
14,.,TRBJ1-6,.,TRBV7-9,CASSFQTGYSPLHF,TGTGCCAGCAGCTTTCAGACAGGATATTCACCCCTCCACTTT
15,.,TRBJ1-2,.,TRBV19,CASRWGAARHHGYTF,TGTGCCAGTAGATGGGGAGCGGCCCGGCACCACGGCTACACCTTC
13,few,TRBJ1-2,.,TRBV13,CASSRRGSYGYTF,TGTGCCAGCAGCCGAAGGGGTAGCTATGGCTACACCTTC
16,.,TRBJ2-3,.,TRBV5-4,CASSAEGSDYTDTQYF,TGTGCCAGCAGCGCCGAGGGGTCAGATTACACAGATACGCAGTATTTT
14,many,TRBJ1-2,.,TRBV12-3/TRBV12-4,CASSFGVTNYGYTF,TGTGCCAGCAGTTTTGGGGTAACTAACTATGGCTACACCTTC
16,.,TRBJ2-1,.,TRBV19,CASSIDRTANDNEQFF,TGTGCCAGTAGTATAGATCGGACAGCCAACGACAATGAGCAGTTCTTC
15,many,TRBJ2-7,.,TRBV20-1,CSASFGRDSSYEQYF,TGCAGTGCTAGCTTCGGGCGGGACAGCTCTTACGAGCAGTACTTC
14,few,TRBJ2-1,TRBD2,TRBV20-1,CSAEAGGWYNEQFF,TGCAGTGCTGAAGCGGGGGGGTGGTACAATGAGCAGTTCTTC
13,.,TRBJ2-7,.,TRBV18,CASSVSRGYEQYF,TGTGCCAGCTCGGTCAGCCGTGGTTACGAGCAGTACTTC
15,few,TRBJ2-7,.,TRBV18,CASSYSDGSSYEQYF,TGTGCCAGCTCATACTCTGACGGGAGCTCCTACGAGCAGTACTTC
13,.,TRBJ2-2,.,TRBV7-2,CASSLRATGELFF,TGTGCCAGCAGCTTAAGGGCCACCGGGGAGCTGTTTTTT
14,many,TRBJ2-6,.,TRBV27,CASSRTQGANVLTF,TGTGCCAGCAGTCGGACGCAAGGGGCCAACGTCCTGACTTTC
16,many,TRBJ2-7,TRBD2,TRBV11-2,CASSLSDGGLGHEQYF,TGTGCCAGCAGCTTATCCGACGGGGGGTTAGGGCACGAGCAGTACTTC
14,.,TRBJ1-2,.,TRBV6-5,CASSYLTGDYGYTF,TGTGCCAGCAGTTACCTTACGGGGGACTATGGCTACACCTTC
15,.,TRBJ2-7,TRBD2,TRBV28,CASSPGGESSYEQYF,TGTGCCAGCAGCCCCGGGGGGGAGAGCTCCTACGAGCAGTACTTC
14,.,TRBJ1-1,.,TRBV6-5,CASSYEGRRTEAFF,TGTGCCAGCAGTTACGAGGGGCGCCGCACTGAAGCTTTCTTT
10,few,TRBJ2-7,.,TRBV20-1,CSAEDYEQYF,TGCAGTGCCGAGGACTACGAGCAGTACTTC
17,few,TRBJ2-2,.,TRBV6-5,CASSYSGGGPNTGELFF,TGTGCCAGCAGTTACTCCGGTGGGGGTCCGAACACCGGGGAGCTGTTTTTT
14,.,TRBJ2-7,.,TRBV5-4,CASSLSGIAHEQYF,TGTGCCAGCAGCTTGTCCGGGATTGCCCACGAGCAGTACTTC
14,many,TRBJ1-4,.,TRBV7-6,CASRMDPTNEKLFF,TGTGCCAGCAGGATGGATCCAACTAATGAAAAACTGTTTTTT
14,many,TRBJ1-3,.,TRBV12-3/TRBV12-4,CASSFGAEGNTIYF,TGTGCCAGCAGTTTTGGCGCAGAGGGAAACACCATATATTTT
13,many,TRBJ2-3,TRBD2,TRBV29-1,CSVGRGNTDTQYF,TGCAGCGTTGGGCGGGGGAACACAGATACGCAGTATTTT
13,many,TRBJ2-5,TRBD2,TRBV20-1,CSARAGGLETQYF,TGCAGTGCTAGGGCGGGGGGCCTAGAGACCCAGTACTTC
11,.,TRBJ2-1,.,TRBV12-3/TRBV12-4,CASSSPYEQFF,TGTGCCAGCAGTTCCCCGTATGAGCAGTTCTTC
17,.,TRBJ2-2,TRBD2,TRBV6-5,CASSYLGTSGGAMELFF,TGTGCCAGCAGTTACCTTGGGACTAGCGGGGGGGCGATGGAGCTGTTTTTT
17,.,TRBJ2-1,.,TRBV3-1,CASSQGPGRSSYNEQFF,TGTGCCAGCAGCCAAGGCCCGGGGAGGAGCTCCTACAATGAGCAGTTCTTC
13,.,TRBJ2-1,.,TRBV20-1,CSASRGSYNEQFF,TGCAGTGCTAGTAGGGGGTCGTACAATGAGCAGTTCTTC
16,.,TRBJ1-1,.,TRBV7-9,CASSLSAGEIYTEAFF,TGTGCCAGCAGCTTATCGGCAGGTGAAATTTACACTGAAGCTTTCTTT
13,few,TRBJ2-5,.,TRBV18,CASSRAPQETQYF,TGTGCCAGCTCACGGGCGCCTCAAGAGACCCAGTACTTC
16,.,TRBJ2-6,.,TRBV5-1,CASSLGDNSGANVLTF,TGCGCCAGCAGCCTAGGAGACAACTCTGGGGCCAACGTCCTGACTTTC
15,many,TRBJ1-1,TRBD1,TRBV7-8,CASRRPGQGVTEAFF,TGTGCCAGCAGACGCCCGGGACAGGGAGTCACTGAAGCTTTCTTT
13,.,TRBJ2-7,.,TRBV20-1,CSARRTGLYEQYF,TGCAGTGCTAGACGTACAGGGCTCTACGAGCAGTACTTC
18,.,TRBJ1-5,TRBD1,TRBV28,CASSSPRDRDNSNQPQHF,TGTGCCAGCAGTTCGCCCCGGGACAGGGACAATAGCAATCAGCCCCAGCATTTT
12,.,TRBJ1-6,.,TRBV2,CASNPGYSPLHF,TGTGCCAGCAACCCAGGGTATTCACCCCTCCACTTT
16,.,TRBJ2-7,.,TRBV3-1,CASSHFSRSGSYEQYF,TGTGCCAGCAGCCATTTTTCGCGGTCCGGATCCTACGAGCAGTACTTC
14,.,TRBJ2-3,.,TRBV11-2,CASSLSRGADTQYF,TGTGCCAGCAGCTTATCTCGGGGCGCAGATACGCAGTATTTT
16,.,TRBJ1-4,TRBD1,TRBV5-6,CASSLGSAGGYEKLFF,TGTGCCAGCAGCTTGGGCAGCGCAGGGGGGTATGAAAAACTGTTTTTT
14,many,TRBJ1-1,.,TRBV7-9,CASSLGGGEFEAFF,TGTGCCAGCAGCTTAGGGGGTGGGGAGTTTGAAGCTTTCTTT